The 17 T cell receptor beta chains below come from one sample, sequenced in a study of post-analysis software for immune sequencing data. Study-wide findings and caveats: A handful of TRBV segments, including TRBV5-6, TRBV5-1 and TRBV20-1, were more frequent in patients than controls.

Their specific antigens are unknown. Every TCR beta cDNA library bore unique molecular identifiers. TCRdb re-called the PCR reads with MiXCR, one entry per CDR3 protein. The table records 650,000 to 850,000 distinct CDR3 sequences, approximately 57% of them present only once. The sample consisted of blood. The source is a girl aged 10 to 17 with multiple sclerosis.

This rearrangement joins TRBV4-2 to TRBJ2-3, with TRBD2 as a possible D gene (6 bases). V was cut by 0 bases and J by 2 bases, with 15 bases left in between. Germline CDR1 is LGHNA and CDR2 is YNFKEQ. The CDR3 runs to 17 residues. CDR3 amino acids: CASSQETGEAYTDTQYF. As DNA, the CDR3 is TGTGCCAGCAGCCAAGAGACGGGAGAGGCCTACACAGATACGCAGTATTTT.

This clonotype showed up just a few times. V and J are TRBV25-1 and TRBJ2-1; 10 positions agree with TRBD1. Trimming removed 3 bases from V and 6 bases from J; junction bases left unmatched: 5. Germline lookup yields CDR1 MGHDK and CDR2 SYGVNS. The CDR3 extends over 15 amino acids. The CDR3 region has the DNA TGTGCCAGCAGTGATCCTCGGACAGGGGGCAATGAGCAGTTCTTC. Its protein is CASSDPRTGGNEQFF.

This clonotype occurred a few times. V and J are TRBV10-1 and TRBJ2-3; 9 positions agree with TRBD1. Germline-derived CDR1 and CDR2 are WNHNN and SYGVQD (reference sequence). After removal of 4 bases from V and 4 bases from J, the junction contained 6 bases not matched to a gene. The CDR3 contains 15 residues. CDR3 amino acids: CASSAGTGSADTQYF. The CDR3 nucleotides read TGCGCCAGCAGTGCCGGGACAGGGAGCGCAGATACGCAGTATTTT.

This chain uses TRBV20-1 with TRBJ2-7; possible D gene TRBD2, 6 bases. The DNA end is more similar to TRBJ2-5, so the J call may be wrong. Per the germline V gene, CDR1 is DFQATT and CDR2 is SNEGSKA (reference sequence). The CDR3 length is 14 residues. CDR3 in DNA: TGCAGTGCCCAACGGCGGGAACAGAGGAGGACCCAGTACTTC. Encoded protein: CSAQRREQRRTQYF.

This chain uses TRBV15 with TRBJ1-4; 11 nucleotides align to TRBD1. The CDR3 covers 17 residues. Germline V gene sequence: CDR1 LNHNV, CDR2 YYDKDF (reference sequence). With V trimmed by 0 bases and J by 7 bases, 7 bases remained unmatched. Here the CDR3 DNA reads TGTGCCACCAGCAGAGACGTGACGGACAGGGGGCCTGAAAAACTGTTTTTT. Encoded protein: CATSRDVTDRGPEKLFF.

This clonotype was found a few times. This chain joins TRBV3-1 and TRBJ2-5, with 8 bases that match TRBD2. The CDR3 covers 16 residues. The J segment lost 5 bases and the V segment lost 0 bases, leaving 8 bases of the junction unmatched. Germline CDR1 reads LGHDT; CDR2 reads YNNKEL (reference sequence). The chain's CDR3 is CASSQDGAGEVETQYF. In nucleotides, the CDR3 is TGTGCCAGCAGCCAAGATGGAGCGGGAGAGGTCGAGACCCAGTACTTC.

This clonotype was seen more than once but under ten times. This rearrangement joins TRBV6-4 to TRBJ1-2, with TRBD1 matching over 7 bases. Germline V CDR1 and CDR2: MRHNA, SNTAGT. V dropped 6 bases and J dropped 2; count of bases not matched to a gene: 6. The CDR3 totals 14 residues. The CDR3 DNA is TGTGCCAGCAGCAAGACAGGGAGGAACTATGGCTACACCTTC. Protein: CASSKTGRNYGYTF.

V gene TRBV29-1 combines with J gene TRBJ2-2; 8 nucleotides match TRBD1. In germline, CDR1 is SQVTM, CDR2 ANQGSEA. This CDR3 is 12 amino acids long. Germline trimming cut 7 bases from V and 4 bases from J; bases unmatched to any gene: 2. The CDR3 reads CSGDRRTGELFF. The CDR3 bases are TGCAGCGGGGACAGGCGCACCGGGGAGCTGTTTTTT.

V gene TRBV4-2 combines with J gene TRBJ2-1; 8 positions agree with TRBD2. This CDR3 has 15 residues. The V gene end was trimmed by 0 bases and the J gene end by 10 bases; junction bases not matched to a gene: 8. Germline V CDR1 and CDR2: LGHNA, YNFKEQ. The CDR3: CASSQDNGLAWEQFF. The CDR3 DNA reads TGTGCCAGCAGCCAAGATAACGGACTAGCCTGGGAGCAGTTCTTC.

The chain recombines TRBV4-1 with TRBJ2-2, with 7 bases identical to TRBD1. Per germline, CDR1 MGHRA and CDR2 YSYEKL. The V and J ends lost 1 base and 5 bases, in that order; junction bases with no gene match: 7. The CDR3 length is 16 residues. CDR3 DNA: TGCGCCAGCAGCCAAGTTGGCACAGGGGTAACCGGGGAGCTGTTTTTT. Encoded protein: CASSQVGTGVTGELFF.

A few counts support this clonotype. The chain combines TRBV14 with TRBJ2-3; D unresolved. V lost 4 bases and J 10 bases, leaving 18 bases between the germline ends. Germline-derived CDR1 and CDR2 are SGHDN and FVKESK. The CDR3 runs to 14 residues. CDR3 nucleotides: TGTGCCAGCAGCCTCGCCACGTGGGCGCAAGCGCAGTATTTT. Its translation is CASSLATWAQAQYF.

The chain couples TRBV5-1 to TRBJ2-1, with D perhaps being TRBD1 or TRBD2 (5 bases each). Germline values: CDR1 SGHRS, CDR2 YFSETQ. V shed 1 base and J shed 9 bases, with 14 bases lying between them. This CDR3 contains 14 residues. Here the CDR3 DNA reads TGCGCCAGCAGCTTGTTCCGGACCGGGGCTGAGCAGTTCTTC. It encodes CASSLFRTGAEQFF.

The chain links TRBV29-1 to TRBJ1-2; 8 nucleotides align to TRBD1. Trimming removed 7 bases from V and 4 bases from J; junction bases left unmatched: 2. This CDR3 has 11 amino acids. Germline V lookup: CDR1 SQVTM, CDR2 ANQGSEA. DNA for the CDR3: TGCAGCGCTGACAGGGGCTATGGCTACACCTTC. Its translation: CSADRGYGYTF.

The chain has TRBV5-6 and TRBJ1-2; the D is unclear. Trimming removed 1 base from V and 8 bases from J, with 9 bases in between. The CDR3 contains 12 residues. Germline values: CDR1 SGHDT, CDR2 YYEEEE. This chain's CDR3 is CASSLPGRGYTF. CDR3 sequence (DNA): TGTGCCAGCAGCTTGCCGGGGAGAGGCTACACCTTC.

The CDR3 protein is CASTRMGTGSYEQYF. The CDR3, as DNA: TGTGCTTCGACTCGTATGGGGACAGGATCCTACGAGCAGTACTTC. V gene TRBV2 combines with J gene TRBJ2-7; 8 bases map to TRBD1. The CDR3 totals 15 residues. Germline V gives CDR1 SNHLY, CDR2 FYNNEI.

The chain's CDR3 is CSGTGRNTEAFF. DNA of the CDR3: TGCAGCGGGACAGGGAGGAACACTGAAGCTTTCTTT. The rearrangement uses TRBV29-1 and TRBJ1-1; 8 nucleotides align to TRBD1. This CDR3 is built from 12 residues. V trimming: 7 bases; J trimming: 1 base; junction bases outside the gene matches: 2. CDR1 and CDR2 (germline): SQVTM, ANQGSEA.

CDR3 nucleotide sequence: TGCGCCAGCAGCCAACCCGGTGCAGCATCCTACAATGAGCAGTTCTTC. Translated, it gives CASSQPGAASYNEQFF. The chain employs TRBV4-1 and TRBJ2-1; no clear D. Trimming left V 2 bases short and J 1 base short, with 12 bases between. Germline lookup yields CDR1 MGHRA and CDR2 YSYEKL. The length of the CDR3 is 16 residues.